This TCR beta chain derives from a study of human T cells and chemical hapten exposure. Study context: How much TCR each sample yielded varied, mostly because pooled library volumes differed slightly.

V dropped 6 bases and J dropped 8 bases, with 16 bases sitting between them. The CDR3 runs 13 residues. Per the germline V gene, CDR1 is KGHSH and CDR2 is LQKENI. This clonotype was picked up a small number of times. The antigen is unknown. Notes on the study in general: TCRs at a frequency above 1 in 1000 stayed unchanged with DPC sensitization.

The time point here: patch test 1, 2 weeks after DPC sensitization. The treatment was: therapeutic diphenylcyclopropenone sensitization with weekly scalp DPC. In the original workflow: Sample TCR totals centred on a median of around 92,000, ranging roughly 20,000 to 750,000. MiXCR, run by TCRdb on the RACE reads, gives a single entry per CDR3 protein. TCRdb, rather than the study authors, made the V and J calls. The sample carries under 130,000 distinct CDR3 sequences, 8% to 13% recorded once. Sequenced here: whole blood, sampled in connection with sensitization to the hapten diphenylcyclopropenone (DPC). This chain joins TRBV18 and TRBJ1-2; D unresolved. This sequence was found in a woman between 35 and 50 years old with alopecia areata. Some clones in this sample may be carry-over from other donors' samples. This chain's CDR3 is CASSVKEGGGYTF. DNA of the CDR3: TGTGCCAGCTCCGTTAAGGAGGGTGGCGGCTACACCTTC.